This T cell receptor (beta chain) originates from a study of T-cell reconstitution after alpha-beta-depleted transplantation in children listed by TCRdb under 2016. The study in broad terms: Using TCR repertoire profiling, the study quantitatively followed how T-cell immune reconstitution unfolded in children after TCRalphabeta/CD19-depleted allogeneic hematopoietic cell transplantation. Beyond this particular receptor, the publication reports: Apparently early alphabetaT-cell count recovery about two months after transplant reportedly relied on only several hundred rapidly expanded clones derived from non-depleted graft cells. The frequencies of hyperexpanded clones fell over the following months, and after one year, T-cell counts and TCRbeta diversity were mostly attributed to newly produced T cells. In some patients, the high TCRbeta diversity seen at day 60 was put down to recipient T cells and intrathymic progenitors that had survived conditioning.

The treatment or condition label on this specimen signifies: allogeneic hematopoietic cell transplantation with graft depleted of TCRalphabeta T cells and CD19 B cells. TCRalphabeta/CD19-depleted allogeneic hematopoietic cell grafts were given to the transplant recipients, all of whom were children. Library preparation was by PCR. Sequencing took place on an Illumina HiSeq 2500. TCR libraries were prepared with molecular barcoding, using unique molecular identifiers to normalize TCRbeta repertoire quantification. TCRdb itself trimmed the public reads at Q25 with fastp, ran MiXCR and retained productive beta chains. Each CDR3 protein appears once, grouped with its most common genes and DNA. The sample records about 830,000 distinct CDR3 sequences, 16% of which are singletons. The ten largest make up around 4.5% of the sample. This clonotype was observed a few times. Its binding antigen is unknown. Within one base of it there is no much larger clone, and no base qualities were kept.

The trim is 4 bases for V and 2 bases for J, with a gap of 15 bases between the germline ends. From its cysteine to its phenylalanine, the CDR3 spans 16 amino acids. Only CDR3 DNA is held: 48 bases, read in frame from base 1. Sequences LGHDT (CDR1) and YNNKEL (CDR2) are obtained from the germline V gene (reference sequence). The sample consisted of PBMCs, mostly from graft donor cells, taken 360 days after TCRalphabeta/CD19-depleted stem cell transplant. This TCR was recovered from a male patient under 18 who had a stem cell transplant for acute lymphoblastic leukemia, so the T cells may come from the graft donor. The chain couples TRBV3-1 to TRBJ1-5; TRBD1 is possibly the D segment (6 matching bases). The nucleotide sequence reads TGTGCCAGCAGCCCCGAACAGGGAGGAGGCAATCAGCCCCAGCATTTT. This sequence encodes CASSPEQGGGNQPQHF.